This TCR beta chain appears in the sequencing data of a study of blood T cell repertoires in COVID-19. Only in-frame clones appear in the TCRdb table, and some are missing; sequencing was by immunoSEQ multiplex PCR. This table holds about 160,000 clones, 80% to 90% found once. This clone appeared a single time. CDR3 length: 13 residues. CDR1 and CDR2 from the germline V gene are SGHDT and YYEEEE. The V gene lost 2 bases and the J gene lost 0 bases, with 3 bases spanning the gap. In Seattle, patients joined the study during active infection and were tracked longitudinally. The sequence was collected from a man between 18 and 35 years old with COVID-19, enrolled during active disease. This chain uses TRBV5-6 with TRBJ1-5; D ambiguous. Sequencing was performed on peripheral blood. CDR3 sequence (DNA): TGTGCCAGCAGCTTCGGTAGCAATCAGCCCCAGCATTTT. Translating gives CASSFGSNQPQHF.